Here is one TCR beta chain with its context. No cognate antigen has been identified for it. TCRdb records Illumina HiSeq 2000 as the sequencer. TCR beta cDNA libraries were made by 5'RACE template switching that added a universal primer site and unique molecular identifiers. Synthesis of cDNA was primed from the TCR beta constant segment and was followed by two consecutive PCR amplification steps. In the source study's methods: MIGEC was used to demultiplex reads and group the reads by UMI, and MiTCR was used to assemble and quantify clonotypes. To exclude erroneous sequences, any TCR cDNA sequence not supported by at least two reads was discarded. The tcR package was used for downstream repertoire analysis, and clonotypes were matched across fractions by CDR3 nucleotide sequence plus V segment. VDJmatch was used to annotate antigen specificity against VDJdb, with one amino acid substitution allowed in CDR3. TCRdb reprocessed the reads, so every CDR3 protein sequence counts as one entry and DNA is not shown. The V and J calls were not made by the authors but by TCRdb's processing. The table for this sample shows about 300,000 distinct CDR3 sequences. The ten largest clonotypes hold 4% to 4.5% of the sample.

This specimen belongs to a study of T cells expressing NK-cell markers (dated by TCRdb to the early 2020s). In the study overall: In sorted CD3+CD56+NKG2C+, CD3+CD56+NKG2C- and CD3+CD56-NKG2C+ T-cell subsets from roughly 8 donors, TCR beta-chain repertoires were profiled. Of the eight sequenced donors, seven were found to be HCMV-seropositive and one was found to be HCMV-seronegative. Randomly selected healthy volunteers, three men and five women, were used as the eight sequenced donors. Sequencing of the libraries produced 2 x 150 bp reads on Illumina HiSeq 2000/2500, MiSeq or NextSeq. General study outcomes and caveats: It remained unclear whether the expanded NKG2C-expressing T cell clones were specific for HCMV antigens. For about 6 donors, the dominant CD3+CD56+NKG2C+ clonotypes were among the top 10 CD8+ clonotypes and accounted for about 1.0-7.0% of CD8+ T cells. Those dominant clonotypes were again the most abundant among CD3+CD56-NKG2C+ cells in a handful of donors, at roughly 25-60.1%.

HCMV-specific IgG was detected in serum with a commercial ELISA kit to determine HCMV serostatus. Ficoll density gradient centrifugation was used to isolate peripheral blood mononuclear cells from blood. The germline V gene encodes CDR1 SGHNT and CDR2 YENEEA. The CDR3 spans 17 residues, from the cysteine through the phenylalanine. No DNA accompanies this entry. Recombination joined TRBV11-3 with TRBJ2-1; without DNA, the TCRdb call of TRBD1 cannot be checked. This sequence originates from a woman aged 18-69 years in good health. What was sequenced was blood T cells: a sorted CD56 or NKG2C T cell subset, CD4+ or CD8+ T cells, or bulk PBMC T cells (not recorded which). CDR3 loop: CASSPPSGLVSYNEQFF.